This passage covers 27 T cell receptor beta chains from one sample sequenced in a study of shared clonotypes between healthy human individuals. Some clones are missing from TCRdb's copy, which holds only in-frame ones; the method was immunoSEQ multiplex PCR. The table shows 1.5 million to 2.5 million clones, with around 96% occurring only once. The naive CD8 fraction comprised CD45RO-negative cells positively selected for CCR7 and excluded terminally differentiated effector memory CD45RA+ cells. Sequenced input: naive CD8+ T cells sorted from blood. The receptor set was obtained from a man younger than 35 in good health.

The chain carries TRBV30 and TRBJ2-7; 13 bases are a match to TRBD2. With 5 bases clipped from V and 6 bases from J, the junction kept 4 bases outside the gene matches. Germline V lookup: CDR1 GTSNPN, CDR2 SVGIG (reference sequence). The CDR3 is 13 amino acids. DNA for the CDR3: TGTGCCTGGTCGGGACTAGCGGGATTCGAGCAGTACTTC. Its protein is CAWSGLAGFEQYF. Variable domain in full (rest from reference TRBV30 and TRBJ2-7): SQTIHQWPATLVQPVGSPLSLECTVEGTSNPNLYWYRQAAGRGLQLLFYSVGIGQISSEVPQNLSASRPQDRQFILSSKKLLLSDSGFYLCAWSGLAGFEQYFGPGTRLTVT.

As for this clone: The sample has other DNA sequences that encode this CDR3 too. The rearrangement links TRBV6-5 to TRBJ1-1; D gene ambiguous. Germline V gives CDR1 MNHEY, CDR2 SVGAGI. The CDR3 runs to 15 residues. V was cut by 0 bases and J by 0 bases, with 8 bases left in between. The CDR3 region has the DNA TGTGCCAGCAGTTACTCAGCCGGGGTGAACACTGAAGCTTTCTTT. It translates to CASSYSAGVNTEAFF.

This chain uses TRBV6-5 with TRBJ2-7, with D possibly matching TRBD1 (5 bases). The CDR3 consists of 15 residues. The germline V and J ends were trimmed by 0 bases and 0 bases, with 9 bases remaining between them. Germline loops: CDR1 MNHEY, CDR2 SVGAGI. CDR3 loop: CASSYSATGSYEQYF. DNA of the CDR3: TGTGCCAGCAGTTACTCGGCCACAGGCTCCTACGAGCAGTACTTC.

The chain combines TRBV4-1 with TRBJ1-1; D is unclear. The CDR3 covers 17 residues. In germline, CDR1 is MGHRA, CDR2 YSYEKL. Deletions cut 0 bases from V and 3 bases from J, with 17 bases between. The CDR3 sequence is CASSQDRNVAYYTEAFF. CDR3 coding DNA: TGCGCCAGCAGCCAAGATAGGAACGTCGCATACTACACTGAAGCTTTCTTT.

The rearrangement uses TRBV28 and TRBJ1-6; 8 positions match TRBD1. CDR1 and CDR2 (germline): MDHEN, SYDVKM. The CDR3 covers 17 residues. V dropped 7 bases and J dropped 0; count of bases not matched to a gene: 8. The CDR3 reads CASTPYRGGSYNSPLHF. The CDR3 bases are TGTGCCAGCACTCCCTACAGGGGGGGCTCCTATAATTCACCCCTCCACTTT.

The V call is TRBV30, the J call TRBJ2-7; no firm D call. Germline V gives CDR1 GTSNPN, CDR2 SVGIG (reference sequence). The CDR3 is 13 residues long. CDR3 residues: CAVGVESSYEQYF. CDR3 nucleotides: TGTGCTGTTGGGGTAGAGAGCTCCTACGAGCAGTACTTC.

This chain joins TRBV6-6 and TRBJ2-1; no firm D call. Germline V gives CDR1 MNHNY, CDR2 SVGAGI (reference sequence). V shed 2 bases and J shed 8 bases, with 7 bases lying between them. This CDR3 region has 12 residues. Here the CDR3 reads CASSYPGYEQFF. The CDR3 nucleotides read TGTGCCAGCAGTTACCCCGGGTATGAGCAGTTCTTC.

J is TRBJ2-3 and V is TRBV5-1; 7 bases agree with TRBD2. This CDR3 is built from 15 residues. The germline V gene encodes CDR1 SGHRS and CDR2 YFSETQ. The trim removed 2 bases at V and 3 bases at J, leaving 6 bases unmatched. Written as DNA, the CDR3 is TGCGCCAGCAGCTTTCGGGGGGTTGGAACAGATACGCAGTATTTT. This codes for CASSFRGVGTDTQYF.

The chain uses TRBV30 and TRBJ1-1; 9 bases match TRBD1. The CDR3 runs to 13 residues. Germline CDR1 GTSNPN, CDR2 SVGIG (reference sequence). V lost 4 bases to trimming and J lost 13 bases; unmatched junction nucleotides: 13. The chain's CDR3 is CAWNSGTGKFGFF. The CDR3 coding sequence is TGTGCCTGGAATTCCGGGACAGGGAAATTCGGTTTCTTT.

Written as DNA, the CDR3 is TGTGCCAGCAGTTTAGTACTGAACCAAGAGACCCAGTACTTC. Translation gives CASSLVLNQETQYF. The rearrangement links TRBV28 to TRBJ2-5; D not certain. This CDR3 region has 14 residues. CDR1 MDHEN and CDR2 SYDVKM come from the germline V gene. V gave up 2 bases and J gave up 0 bases, with 7 bases separating them.

The genes are TRBV4-3 and TRBJ2-5; no clear D. Trimming took 0 bases from V and 5 from J, leaving 19 bases between them. The germline CDR1 and CDR2 sequences are LGHNA and YSLEER. The CDR3 spans 17 residues. CDR3: CASSQELVSGPWETQYF. For the CDR3, the DNA is TGCGCCAGCAGCCAAGAGCTAGTGTCTGGACCGTGGGAGACCCAGTACTTC.

This clone is a singleton in its sample. V is TRBV4-2 and J is TRBJ2-2; no reliable D call. Between the trimmed V and J ends, which lost 4 bases and 7 bases, there was a span of 19 bases. The length of the CDR3 is 16 residues. From germline, CDR1 is LGHNA and CDR2 YNFKEQ. The CDR3: CASSLLAASEDGELFF. In DNA form, the CDR3 reads TGTGCCAGCAGCCTACTCGCGGCTTCCGAGGACGGGGAGCTGTTTTTT.

The rearrangement joins TRBV27 to TRBJ2-2, with D perhaps TRBD2 (5 bases). The germline V gene encodes CDR1 MNHEY and CDR2 SMNVEV (reference sequence). Trimming shortened V by 6 bases and J by 3 bases, and 8 bases separated the two germline ends. The CDR3 length is 13 residues. The CDR3 region has the DNA TGTGCCAGCAGGGAGGCCGACACCGGGGAGCTGTTTTTT. It translates to CASREADTGELFF.

This chain connects TRBV19 to TRBJ2-7, with a tentative D call TRBD2 (5 bases). The V end lost 10 bases, the J end lost 5 bases, and 12 bases lay between the germline ends. The CDR3 has 11 residues. CDR1 and CDR2 from the germline V gene are LNHDA and SQIVND (reference sequence). The chain's CDR3 is CATSPSHEQYF. As DNA, the CDR3 is TGTGCCACCTCACCTAGCCACGAGCAGTACTTC.

V usage is TRBV7-9 and J usage is TRBJ2-7; D is perhaps TRBD1 or TRBD2 (6 bases each). This CDR3 is 15 amino acids long. The germline V gene encodes CDR1 SEHNR and CDR2 FQNEAQ (reference sequence). V was trimmed by 5 bases and J by 4 bases, leaving 18 bases between them. The CDR3 bases are TGTGCCAGCAGCCCTATGGAGGTAGGGGGGTACGAGCAGTACTTC. Amino acid sequence: CASSPMEVGGYEQYF. Variable domain in full (rest from reference TRBV7-9 and TRBJ2-7): DTGVSQNPRHKITKRGQNVTFRCDPISEHNRLYWYRQTLGQGPEFLTYFQNEAQLEKSRLLSDRFSAERPKGSFSTLEIQRTEQGDSAMYLCASSPMEVGGYEQYFGPGTRLTVT.

This clone has just one count. The chain uses TRBV27 and TRBJ2-2; D remains ambiguous. Per germline, CDR1 MNHEY and CDR2 SMNVEV (reference sequence). Trimming stripped 1 base from V and 0 bases from J, with 9 bases between. The CDR3 length is 16 residues. CDR3: CASSLLVQTNTGELFF. Written as DNA, the CDR3 is TGTGCCAGCAGTTTATTAGTACAAACGAACACCGGGGAGCTGTTTTTT.

The chain uses TRBV4-1 and TRBJ2-2, with 12 bases lining up with TRBD2. V shed 1 base, J shed 7 bases, and the junction held 7 bases outside the gene matches. The CDR3 totals 17 residues. Germline V gene data show CDR1 as MGHRA and CDR2 as YSYEKL. The CDR3 sequence is CASSQVASGGAVGELFF. The CDR3, as DNA: TGCGCCAGCAGCCAAGTGGCTAGCGGGGGGGCTGTCGGGGAGCTGTTTTTT.

The chain uses TRBV9 and TRBJ2-2, with D unresolved. Trimming took 5 bases from V and 3 from J, leaving 14 bases between them. The CDR3 spans 15 residues. Germline CDR1 reads SGDLS; CDR2 reads YYNGEE. This CDR3 reads CASSDGRHHTGELFF. CDR3 bases: TGTGCCAGCAGTGATGGGCGGCACCACACCGGGGAGCTGTTTTTT.

The chain links TRBV4-3 to TRBJ2-2, with 8 positions matching TRBD2. The germline CDR1 and CDR2 sequences are LGHNA and YSLEER. V lost 0 bases to trimming and J lost 3 bases; unmatched junction nucleotides: 9. This CDR3 spans 18 amino acids. As DNA, the CDR3 is TGCGCCAGCAGCCAAGAGTGGAAGCGGGAGCGGCACACCGGGGAGCTGTTTTTT. Amino acid sequence: CASSQEWKRERHTGELFF.

The sample holds one count of this clone. In the same sample, other DNA sequences code for this CDR3. The V call is TRBV7-9, the J call TRBJ1-1; D is ambiguous. The CDR3 covers 13 residues. Germline CDR1 SEHNR, CDR2 FQNEAQ (reference sequence). With 2 bases removed from V and 3 bases from J, the gap between germline ends came to 7 bases. The CDR3 DNA follows: TGTGCCAGCAGCTTACCAGGTCACACTGAAGCTTTCTTT. Translated: CASSLPGHTEAFF.

V usage is TRBV11-2 and J usage is TRBJ2-7; D not resolved. Trimming left V 5 bases short and J 4 bases short, with 18 bases between. Germline CDR1 SGHAT, CDR2 FQNNGV. CDR3 length equals 15 residues. CDR3 sequence reads: CASSPSLGHVYEQYF. The CDR3 region has the DNA TGTGCCAGCAGCCCCAGCCTAGGGCACGTGTACGAGCAGTACTTC. Drawing the rest from reference TRBV11-2 and TRBJ2-7, the complete variable domain is EAGVAQSPRYKIIEKRQSVAFWCNPISGHATLYWYQQILGQGPKLLIQFQNNGVVDDSQLPKDRFSAERLKGVDSTLKIQPAKLEDSAVYLCASSPSLGHVYEQYFGPGTRLTVT.

This clone has only one observation. This chain uses TRBV2 with TRBJ2-1, with no clear D. V lost 8 bases and J 5 bases, leaving 16 bases between the germline ends. Germline V gene sequence: CDR1 SNHLY, CDR2 FYNNEI. The CDR3 totals 14 residues. The CDR3: CASVGLGINNEQFF. The DNA of the CDR3 is TGTGCCAGCGTTGGCTTAGGGATTAACAATGAGCAGTTCTTC.

The CDR3 DNA reads as TGTGCCAGCAGCCTAGGGACAGGGAATAGCAATCAGCCCCAGCATTTT. This gives the protein CASSLGTGNSNQPQHF. The rearrangement links TRBV27 to TRBJ1-5; TRBD1 aligns across 9 bases. V was clipped by 6 bases and J by 0 bases; unmatched bases: 6. This CDR3 comprises 16 residues. Germline-derived CDR1 and CDR2 are MNHEY and SMNVEV (reference sequence).

For this clone: This sample also contains other DNA sequences that code for the same CDR3. V and J are TRBV7-9 and TRBJ2-5; D remains unclear. V lost 1 base and J 3 bases, leaving 6 bases between the germline ends. The CDR3 is 13 residues long. The germline V gene encodes CDR1 SEHNR and CDR2 FQNEAQ (reference sequence). As DNA, the CDR3 is TGTGCCAGCAGCTTAGTCAGAGAAGAGACCCAGTACTTC. Translation gives CASSLVREETQYF.

In DNA, the CDR3 is TGCGCCAGCAGCCAAGTTCCCCAAGGCATCTACGAGCAGTACTTC. This gives the protein CASSQVPQGIYEQYF. V is TRBV4-1 and J is TRBJ2-7; D remains unclear. The CDR3 sequence is 15 residues long. Germline V gene sequence: CDR1 MGHRA, CDR2 YSYEKL. The germline V and J ends were trimmed by 1 base and 3 bases, with 13 bases remaining between them.

This chain uses TRBV27 with TRBJ2-7; TRBD2 matches at 7 bases. Germline V gene data show CDR1 as MNHEY and CDR2 as SMNVEV (reference sequence). Trimming cost V 5 bases and J 2 bases; bases outside gene matches: 9. The CDR3 extends over 15 amino acids. The CDR3 sequence is CASSGSSGGTYEQYF. In nucleotides, the CDR3 is TGTGCCAGCAGTGGATCTAGCGGAGGAACCTACGAGCAGTACTTC.

The chain employs TRBV19 and TRBJ2-5; 9 bases agree with TRBD1. V was clipped by 1 base and J by 4 bases; unmatched bases: 4. The CDR3 runs to 15 residues. Germline V gives CDR1 LNHDA, CDR2 SQIVND (reference sequence). Written as DNA, the CDR3 is TGTGCCAGTAGTATAGGGACAGGGGTCGGAGAGACCCAGTACTTC. Protein product: CASSIGTGVGETQYF. Variable domain in full (rest from reference TRBV19 and TRBJ2-5): DGGITQSPKYLFRKEGQNVTLSCEQNLNHDAMYWYRQDPGQGLRLIYYSQIVNDFQKGDIAEGYSVSREKKESFPLTVTSAQKNPTAFYLCASSIGTGVGETQYFGPGTRLLVL.